The TCR beta chain under discussion was sequenced for a study of blood T cell repertoires in COVID-19. Across the study: COVID-19 samples, acute and convalescent, were from the United States, Italy and Spain. T cells, B-cell-depleted T cells, or PBMCs provided the cDNA or gDNA that served as material.

V was pared by 10 bases and J by 2 bases, with 20 bases between. Germline assignment: CDR1 MDHEN and CDR2 SYDVKM. The CDR3 extends over 15 amino acids. As handled by the study authors: Estimates of nucleated cell counts were drawn from the amplification of reference gene primers. The table came from immunoSEQ multiplex PCR; TCRdb's copy has only in-frame clones and leaves some out. The DNA was the basis for D and trimming; V, J and clone size are from that table. This sample has tens of thousands of clones, with 60% to 80% found just once. Seattle's cohort entered during active infection and was followed longitudinally.

Sequencing was performed on peripheral blood. The sequence was collected from a man aged 65 to 79 with COVID-19, enrolled during active disease. The chain is built from TRBV28 and TRBJ1-1, with D perhaps TRBD1 (5 bases). CDR3 amino acids: CATRPPSGTNTEAFF. In nucleotides, the CDR3 is TGTGCCACTAGGCCCCCATCGGGGACTAACACTGAAGCTTTCTTT.